The next 18 T cell receptor beta chains were all read from a single sample in a study of blood T cell repertoires in COVID-19. The data were produced by immunoSEQ multiplex PCR, yet TCRdb's version contains in-frame clones alone and is incomplete. The sample holds around 300,000 clones, around nine tenths seen once. The sample taken for sequencing was PBMCs or T cells enriched from blood (not recorded which). The origin of the receptors is a woman aged 18 to 35 who had recovered from COVID-19.

The chain employs TRBV9 and TRBJ2-7; D is possibly TRBD1 (6 bases). Germline-derived CDR1 and CDR2 are SGDLS and YYNGEE. Trimming removed 0 bases from V and 0 bases from J, with 13 bases in between. This CDR3 has 16 amino acids. CDR3: CASSVASRGPSYEQYF. DNA for the CDR3: TGTGCCAGCAGCGTAGCCTCCAGGGGACCCTCCTACGAGCAGTACTTC.

The chain recombines TRBV30 with TRBJ2-5, with D possibly TRBD2 on 7 matching bases. Germline V gene lookup returns CDR1 GTSNPN and CDR2 SVGIG (reference sequence). The CDR3 is 16 amino acids. Trimming removed 0 bases from V and 9 bases from J, with 23 bases in between. CDR3 DNA sequence: TGTGCCTGGAGTGTACCGGGGGGCTGGGTTGGGCGAGCCCAGTACTTC. Translation gives CAWSVPGGWVGRAQYF. Variable domain in full (rest from reference TRBV30 and TRBJ2-5): SQTIHQWPATLVQPVGSPLSLECTVEGTSNPNLYWYRQAAGRGLQLLFYSVGIGQISSEVPQNLSASRPQDRQFILSSKKLLLSDSGFYLCAWSVPGGWVGRAQYFGPGTRLLVL.

The chain links TRBV18 to TRBJ1-1; a possible D gene is TRBD1 (5 bases). The CDR3 is 13 residues long. Per germline, CDR1 KGHSH and CDR2 LQKENI. Trimming removed 4 bases from V and 1 base from J, with 7 bases in between. The CDR3 is CASSLQANTEAFF. In nucleotides, the CDR3 is TGTGCCAGCTCACTACAGGCGAACACTGAAGCTTTCTTT.

This clone was detected once. The J gene is TRBJ1-4, the V gene TRBV11-3; D is unresolved. The CDR3 is 14 residues long. CDR1 and CDR2 (germline): SGHNT, YENEEA. Trimming cost V 4 bases and J 4 bases, with 10 bases left between them. The CDR3 region is CASSSSGLNEKLFF. The DNA of the CDR3 is TGTGCCAGCAGCTCCTCCGGACTTAATGAAAAACTGTTTTTT.

The chain is built from TRBV5-1 and TRBJ2-6; D perhaps matches TRBD1 (6 bases). V lost 2 bases, J lost 2 bases, and 11 bases lay in between. The CDR3 covers 16 residues. The germline V gene encodes CDR1 SGHRS and CDR2 YFSETQ. CDR3 residues: CASSFNRETGANVLTF. The CDR3 coding sequence is TGCGCCAGCAGCTTTAACAGGGAAACTGGGGCCAACGTCCTGACTTTC.

V and J are TRBV7-9 and TRBJ2-7; 9 positions match TRBD1. From germline, CDR1 is SEHNR and CDR2 FQNEAQ (reference sequence). J lost 5 bases, V lost 6 bases, and 14 bases had no gene match. The CDR3 totals 16 residues. CDR3: CASSLRLQGARDEQYF. CDR3 coding DNA: TGTGCCAGCAGTTTACGGTTACAGGGGGCGCGTGACGAGCAGTACTTC.

This chain connects TRBV7-6 to TRBJ2-1, with TRBD2 identical over 9 bases. Germline lookup yields CDR1 SGHVS and CDR2 FNYEAQ. V lost 4 bases and J lost 4; bases outside the gene matches: 14. The CDR3 has 18 amino acids. DNA for the CDR3: TGTGCCAGCAGCTCCGGAAGGGCTAGCGGGATCCTTTACAATGAGCAGTTCTTC. Amino acid sequence: CASSSGRASGILYNEQFF.

The chain has TRBV5-4 and TRBJ2-1; D perhaps matches TRBD2 (5 bases). The CDR3 runs 14 residues. The ends were cut back, 1 base at V and 4 bases at J, with 9 bases in the middle. Germline V gene data show CDR1 as SGHNT and CDR2 as YYREEE (reference sequence). CDR3 sequence reads: CASSLYSGYNEQFF. The CDR3 DNA reads as TGTGCCAGCAGCTTGTACAGCGGTTACAATGAGCAGTTCTTC. Drawing the rest from reference TRBV5-4 and TRBJ2-1, the complete variable domain is ETGVTQSPTHLIKTRGQQVTLRCSSQSGHNTVSWYQQALGQGPQFIFQYYREEENGRGNFPPRFSGLQFPNYSSELNVNALELDDSALYLCASSLYSGYNEQFFGPGTRLTVL.

The chain is built from TRBV19 and TRBJ1-1; D is undetermined. V was pared by 6 bases and J by 6 bases, with 14 bases between. This CDR3 spans 13 amino acids. Germline V gene sequence: CDR1 LNHDA, CDR2 SQIVND (reference sequence). The CDR3: CASRLLPTSEAFF. In DNA form, the CDR3 reads TGTGCCAGTAGACTTCTGCCGACATCTGAAGCTTTCTTT.

The chain is built from TRBV5-1 and TRBJ1-1, with 11 bases identical to TRBD1. Trimming removed 4 bases from V and 1 base from J; junction bases left unmatched: 3. This CDR3 is built from 15 residues. Germline CDR1 SGHRS, CDR2 YFSETQ. This CDR3 is CASSVGTGGNTEAFF. The CDR3 bases are TGCGCCAGCAGCGTCGGGACAGGGGGGAACACTGAAGCTTTCTTT.

The CDR3 sequence is CASSVVGYGGQETQYF. CDR3 bases: TGTGCCAGCAGCGTAGTAGGTTACGGGGGACAAGAGACCCAGTACTTC. This rearrangement joins TRBV9 to TRBJ2-5; D is possibly TRBD2 (6 bases). V lost 0 bases to trimming and J lost 2 bases, with 14 bases between them. CDR3 size: 16 residues. CDR1 and CDR2 (germline): SGDLS, YYNGEE. Together with reference TRBV9 and TRBJ2-5, the CDR3 gives the full variable domain: DSGVTQTPKHLITATGQRVTLRCSPRSGDLSVYWYQQSLDQGLQFLIQYYNGEERAKGNILERFSAQQFPDLHSELNLSSLELGDSALYFCASSVVGYGGQETQYFGPGTRLLVL.

V usage is TRBV18 and J usage is TRBJ2-2; 9 positions agree with TRBD2. This CDR3 region has 15 residues. The J segment lost 4 bases and the V segment lost 10 bases, leaving 10 bases of the junction unmatched. Germline values: CDR1 KGHSH, CDR2 LQKENI. The CDR3 spells CATLAGLAPTGELFF. Written as DNA, the CDR3 is TGTGCCACCTTGGCGGGACTAGCTCCCACCGGGGAGCTGTTTTTT. The entire variable domain, with the rest obtained from reference TRBV18 and TRBJ2-2, is as follows: NAGVMQNPRHLVRRRGQEARLRCSPMKGHSHVYWYRQLPEEGLKFMVYLQKENIIDESGMPKERFSAEFPKEGPSILRIQQVVRGDSAAYFCATLAGLAPTGELFFGEGSRLTVL.

The chain has TRBV12-3 or TRBV12-4 and TRBJ1-1; 7 bases line up with TRBD1. This CDR3 region has 13 residues. The ends lost 7 bases at V and 1 base at J; junction bases unmatched: 3. In DNA, the CDR3 is TGTGCCAGCACCCGGGACAGGAACACTGAAGCTTTCTTT. Translated: CASTRDRNTEAFF.

This clone was counted a few times. The chain recombines TRBV20-1 with TRBJ1-5; D unclear. Deletions cut 3 bases from V and 8 bases from J, with 11 bases between. The length of the CDR3 is 12 residues. Germline CDR1 reads DFQATT; CDR2 reads SNEGSKA (reference sequence). The CDR3 reads CSASQRYKPQHF. The CDR3 region has the DNA TGCAGTGCTAGTCAGCGTTATAAGCCCCAGCATTTT.

This chain connects TRBV7-2 to TRBJ2-3, with TRBD2 identical over 12 bases. This CDR3 comprises 19 residues. The trim removed 5 bases at V and 1 base at J, leaving 13 bases unmatched. Germline V gene sequence: CDR1 SGHTA, CDR2 FQGNSA. CDR3 residues: CASSQTGLAGGLGTDTQYF. The CDR3 DNA sequence: TGTGCCAGCAGCCAGACGGGGCTAGCGGGGGGGCTTGGCACAGATACGCAGTATTTT.

This rearrangement joins TRBV3-1 (or the pseudogene TRBV3-2) to TRBJ2-3; D may be TRBD1 (6 bases). V was shortened by 0 bases and J by 2 bases, with 9 bases between the two germline ends. This CDR3 is 15 amino acids long. Germline CDR1 LGHDT, CDR2 YNNKEL (reference sequence). CDR3 protein: CASSQEYRVTDTQYF. The CDR3 nucleotides read TGTGCCAGCAGCCAAGAATACAGGGTCACAGATACGCAGTATTTT.

This sequence joins TRBV10-3 and TRBJ1-5; perhaps TRBD1 as D (6 bases). V lost 6 bases and J lost 0, with 15 bases in between. The CDR3 contains 16 residues. Germline-derived CDR1 and CDR2 are ENHRY and SYGVKD. CDR3 in DNA: TGTGCCATCAGCAAACAGGGCGAGAATAGCAATCAGCCCCAGCATTTT. Protein: CAISKQGENSNQPQHF.

This clone came up a few times. The chain recombines TRBV7-9 with TRBJ1-2, with TRBD1 identical over 9 bases. V lost 4 bases and J lost 6; bases outside the gene matches: 9. CDR1 SEHNR and CDR2 FQNEAQ come from the germline V gene (reference sequence). CDR3 size: 15 residues. The chain's CDR3 is CASSWGQGEMDGYTF. The DNA for the CDR3 is TGTGCCAGCAGCTGGGGACAGGGAGAGATGGATGGCTACACCTTC.